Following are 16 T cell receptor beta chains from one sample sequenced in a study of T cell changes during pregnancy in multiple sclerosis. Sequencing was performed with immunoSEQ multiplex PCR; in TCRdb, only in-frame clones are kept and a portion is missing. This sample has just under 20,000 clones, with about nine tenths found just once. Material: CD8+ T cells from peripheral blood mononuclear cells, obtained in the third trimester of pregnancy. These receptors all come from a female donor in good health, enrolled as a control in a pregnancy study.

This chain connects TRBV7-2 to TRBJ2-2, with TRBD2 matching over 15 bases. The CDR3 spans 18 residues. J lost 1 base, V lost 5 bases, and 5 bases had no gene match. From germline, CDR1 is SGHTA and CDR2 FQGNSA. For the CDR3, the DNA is TGTGCCAGCAGCCAGGGACTAGCGGGGGGATGGAACACCGGGGAGCTGTTTTTT. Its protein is CASSQGLAGGWNTGELFF.

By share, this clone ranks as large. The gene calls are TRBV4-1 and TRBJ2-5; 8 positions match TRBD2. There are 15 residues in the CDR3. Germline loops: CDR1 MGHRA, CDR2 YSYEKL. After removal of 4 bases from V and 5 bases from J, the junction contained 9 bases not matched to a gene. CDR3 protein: CASSPGQRGIETQYF. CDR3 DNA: TGCGCCAGCAGCCCTGGACAGCGGGGGATTGAGACCCAGTACTTC.

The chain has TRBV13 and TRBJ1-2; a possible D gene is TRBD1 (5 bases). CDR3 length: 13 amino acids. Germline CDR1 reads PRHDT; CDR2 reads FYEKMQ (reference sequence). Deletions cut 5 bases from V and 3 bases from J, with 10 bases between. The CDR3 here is CASSGAGYYGYTF. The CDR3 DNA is TGTGCCAGCAGCGGGGCAGGGTACTATGGCTACACCTTC.

In DNA, the CDR3 is TGTGCCAGCAGCTTAGGGCAGTTTTATGGCTACACCTTC. It codes for CASSLGQFYGYTF. The chain employs TRBV7-6 and TRBJ1-2; no definite D call. From germline, CDR1 is SGHVS and CDR2 FNYEAQ. The CDR3 runs to 13 residues. The V gene lost 1 base and the J gene lost 5 bases, with 8 bases spanning the gap.

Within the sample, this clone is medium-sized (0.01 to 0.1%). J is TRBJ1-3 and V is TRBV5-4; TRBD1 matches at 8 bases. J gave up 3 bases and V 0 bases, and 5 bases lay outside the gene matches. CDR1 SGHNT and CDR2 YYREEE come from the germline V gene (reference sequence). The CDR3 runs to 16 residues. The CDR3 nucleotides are TGTGCCAGCAGCTTGGAACCGACAGGGGTTGGAAACACCATATATTTT. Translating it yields CASSLEPTGVGNTIYF.

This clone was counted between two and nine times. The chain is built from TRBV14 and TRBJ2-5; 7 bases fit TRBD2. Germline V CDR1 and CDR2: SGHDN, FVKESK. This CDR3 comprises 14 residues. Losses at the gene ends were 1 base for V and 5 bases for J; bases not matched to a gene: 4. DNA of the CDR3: TGTGCCAGCAGCCAAGGTGACGGGGGGGAGACCCAGTACTTC. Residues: CASSQGDGGETQYF.

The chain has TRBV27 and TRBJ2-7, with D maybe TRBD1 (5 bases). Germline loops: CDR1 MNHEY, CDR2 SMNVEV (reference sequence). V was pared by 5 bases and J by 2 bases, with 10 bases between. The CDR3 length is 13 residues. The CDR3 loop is CASSNDSPYEQYF. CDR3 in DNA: TGTGCCAGCAGTAACGACAGCCCCTACGAGCAGTACTTC.

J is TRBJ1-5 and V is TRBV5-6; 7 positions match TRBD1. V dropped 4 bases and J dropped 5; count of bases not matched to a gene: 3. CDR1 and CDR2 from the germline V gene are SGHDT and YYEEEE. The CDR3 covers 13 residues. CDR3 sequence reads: CASSTQGDQPQHF. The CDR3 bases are TGTGCCAGCAGCACCCAGGGGGATCAGCCCCAGCATTTT.

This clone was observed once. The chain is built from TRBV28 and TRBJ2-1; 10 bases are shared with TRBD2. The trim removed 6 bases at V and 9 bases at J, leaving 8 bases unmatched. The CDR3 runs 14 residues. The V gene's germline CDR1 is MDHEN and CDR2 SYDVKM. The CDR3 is CASRGSGGALEQFF. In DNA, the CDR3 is TGTGCCAGCAGAGGCAGCGGGGGGGCCCTTGAGCAGTTCTTC.

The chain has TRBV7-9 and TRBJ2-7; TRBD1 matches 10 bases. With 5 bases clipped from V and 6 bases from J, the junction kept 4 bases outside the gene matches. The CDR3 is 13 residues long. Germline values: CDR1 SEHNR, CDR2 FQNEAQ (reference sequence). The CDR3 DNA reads TGTGCCAGCAGCGCCGGGACAGGGGTCGAGCAGTACTTC. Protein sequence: CASSAGTGVEQYF.

The CDR3 DNA reads as TGTGCCAGCAGCGATTTTAGTGGGCGCACAGATACGCAGTATTTT. Its translation: CASSDFSGRTDTQYF. This chain joins TRBV7-9 and TRBJ2-3; the D is unclear. The CDR3 totals 15 residues. Per germline, CDR1 SEHNR and CDR2 FQNEAQ (reference sequence). Trimming removed 5 bases at V and 1 base at J, with 13 bases between.

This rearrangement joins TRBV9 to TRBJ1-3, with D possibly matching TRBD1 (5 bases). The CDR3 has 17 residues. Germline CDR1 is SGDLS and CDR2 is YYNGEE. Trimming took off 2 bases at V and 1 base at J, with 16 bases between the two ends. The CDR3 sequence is CASSVSGQVLSGNTIYF. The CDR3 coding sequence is TGTGCCAGCAGCGTTAGTGGACAAGTACTTTCTGGAAACACCATATATTTT.

CDR3 residues: CASSGTSGALDTQYF. The CDR3 DNA follows: TGTGCCAGCTCCGGGACTAGCGGGGCCCTGGATACGCAGTATTTT. This chain uses TRBV18 with TRBJ2-3; 13 bases match TRBD2. The J segment lost 6 bases and the V segment lost 6 bases, leaving 6 bases of the junction unmatched. The germline CDR1 and CDR2 sequences are KGHSH and LQKENI. The CDR3 consists of 15 residues.

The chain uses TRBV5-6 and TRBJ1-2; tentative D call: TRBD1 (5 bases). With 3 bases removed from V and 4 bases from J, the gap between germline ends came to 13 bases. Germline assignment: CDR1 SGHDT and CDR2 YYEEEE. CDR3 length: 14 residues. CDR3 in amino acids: CASSWIGGGYGYTF. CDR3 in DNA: TGTGCCAGCAGCTGGATCGGCGGGGGCTATGGCTACACCTTC.

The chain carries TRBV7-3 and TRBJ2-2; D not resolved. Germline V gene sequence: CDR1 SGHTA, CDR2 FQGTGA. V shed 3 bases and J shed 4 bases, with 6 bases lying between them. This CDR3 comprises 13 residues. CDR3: CASSFSVTGELFF. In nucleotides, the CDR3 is TGTGCCAGCAGCTTCAGTGTCACCGGGGAGCTGTTTTTT.

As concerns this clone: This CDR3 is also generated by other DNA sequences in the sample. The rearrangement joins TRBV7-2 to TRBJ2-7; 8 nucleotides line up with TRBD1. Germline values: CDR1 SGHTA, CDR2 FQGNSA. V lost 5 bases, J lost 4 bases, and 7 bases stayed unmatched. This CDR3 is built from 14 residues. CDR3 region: CASSRGQGAYEQYF. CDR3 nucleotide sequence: TGTGCCAGCAGCCGCGGGCAGGGGGCTTACGAGCAGTACTTC.